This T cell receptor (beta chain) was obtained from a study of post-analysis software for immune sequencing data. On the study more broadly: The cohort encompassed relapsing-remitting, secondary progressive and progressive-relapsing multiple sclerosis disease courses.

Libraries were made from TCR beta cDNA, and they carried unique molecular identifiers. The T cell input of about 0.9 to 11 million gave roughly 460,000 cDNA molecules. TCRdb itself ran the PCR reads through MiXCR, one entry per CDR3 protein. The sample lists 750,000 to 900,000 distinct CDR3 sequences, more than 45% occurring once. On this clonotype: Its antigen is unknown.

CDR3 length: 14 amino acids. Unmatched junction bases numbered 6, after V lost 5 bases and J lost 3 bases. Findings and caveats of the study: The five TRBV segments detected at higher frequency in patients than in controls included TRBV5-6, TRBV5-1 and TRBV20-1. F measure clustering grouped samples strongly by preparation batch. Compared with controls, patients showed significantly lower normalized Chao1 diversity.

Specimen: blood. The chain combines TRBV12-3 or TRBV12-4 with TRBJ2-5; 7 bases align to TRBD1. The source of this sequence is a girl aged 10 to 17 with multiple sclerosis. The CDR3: CASSHFDREETQYF. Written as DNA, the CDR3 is TGTGCCAGCAGTCACTTCGACAGGGAAGAGACCCAGTACTTC.